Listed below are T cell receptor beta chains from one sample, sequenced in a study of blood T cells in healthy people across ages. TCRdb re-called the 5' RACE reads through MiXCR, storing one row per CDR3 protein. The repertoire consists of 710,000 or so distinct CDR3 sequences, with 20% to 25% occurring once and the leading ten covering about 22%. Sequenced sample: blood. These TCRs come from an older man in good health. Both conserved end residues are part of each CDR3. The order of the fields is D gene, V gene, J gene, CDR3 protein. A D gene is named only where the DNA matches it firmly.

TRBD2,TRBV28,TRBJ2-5,CASSTTPGGTSGETQYF
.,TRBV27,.,CASSLWRGVSYNEQFF
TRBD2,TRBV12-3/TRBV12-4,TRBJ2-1,CASARSGSGVEQFF
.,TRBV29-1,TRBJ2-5,CSVGTTKETQYF
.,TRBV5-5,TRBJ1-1,CASSTGVRALNTEAFF
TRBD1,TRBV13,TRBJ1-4,CASSLRQGSANEKLFF
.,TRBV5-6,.,CASSLVSLGTDNEQFF
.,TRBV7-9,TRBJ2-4,CASSLEGRSQNIQYF
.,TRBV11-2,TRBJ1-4,CASSGGLREKLFF
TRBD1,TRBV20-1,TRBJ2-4,CSARWTGVAKNIQYF
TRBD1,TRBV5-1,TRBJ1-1,CASSPGTGGPTEAFF
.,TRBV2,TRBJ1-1,CASHRTQDYTEAFF
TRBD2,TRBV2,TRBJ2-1,CASKQAGGDEQFF
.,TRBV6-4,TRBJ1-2,CASSDRTSRHGYTF
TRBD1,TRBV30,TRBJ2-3,CAWSITGADTQYF